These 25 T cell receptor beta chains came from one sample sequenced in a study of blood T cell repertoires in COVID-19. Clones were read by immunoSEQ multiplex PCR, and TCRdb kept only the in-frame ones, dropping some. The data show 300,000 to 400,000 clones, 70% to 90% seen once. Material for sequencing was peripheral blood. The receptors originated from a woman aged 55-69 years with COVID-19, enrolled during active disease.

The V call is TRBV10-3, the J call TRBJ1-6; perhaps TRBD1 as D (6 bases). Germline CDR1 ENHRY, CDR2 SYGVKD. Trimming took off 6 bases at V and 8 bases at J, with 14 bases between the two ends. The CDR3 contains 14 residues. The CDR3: CAIRRQARDSPLHF. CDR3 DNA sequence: TGTGCCATCAGGAGACAGGCTCGGGATTCACCCCTCCACTTT.

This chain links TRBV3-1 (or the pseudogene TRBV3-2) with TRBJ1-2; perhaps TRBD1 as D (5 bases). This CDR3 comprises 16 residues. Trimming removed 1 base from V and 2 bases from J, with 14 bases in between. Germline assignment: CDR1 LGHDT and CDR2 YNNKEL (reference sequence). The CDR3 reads CASSQVGEGLNYGYTF. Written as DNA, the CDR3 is TGTGCCAGCAGCCAAGTGGGAGAGGGACTGAACTATGGCTACACCTTC.

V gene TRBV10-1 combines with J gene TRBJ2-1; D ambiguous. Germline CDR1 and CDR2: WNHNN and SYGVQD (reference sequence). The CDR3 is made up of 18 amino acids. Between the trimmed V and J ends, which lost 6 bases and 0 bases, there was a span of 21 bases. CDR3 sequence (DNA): TGCGCCAGCAGGTCAGATCAGGCAGCCCTGAGCTCCTACAATGAGCAGTTCTTC. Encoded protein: CASRSDQAALSSYNEQFF.

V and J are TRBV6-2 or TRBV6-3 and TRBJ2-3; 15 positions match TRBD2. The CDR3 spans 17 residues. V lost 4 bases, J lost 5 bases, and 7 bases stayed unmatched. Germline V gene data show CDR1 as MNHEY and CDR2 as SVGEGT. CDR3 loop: CASSFGLAGGLGDTQYF. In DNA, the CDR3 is TGTGCCAGCAGTTTCGGACTAGCGGGGGGGCTCGGAGATACGCAGTATTTT.

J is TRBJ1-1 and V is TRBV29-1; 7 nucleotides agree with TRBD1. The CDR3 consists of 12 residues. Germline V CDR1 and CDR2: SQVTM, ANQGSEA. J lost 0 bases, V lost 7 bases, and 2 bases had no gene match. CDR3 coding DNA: TGCAGCGCTGGACAGGTGAACACTGAAGCTTTCTTT. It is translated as CSAGQVNTEAFF.

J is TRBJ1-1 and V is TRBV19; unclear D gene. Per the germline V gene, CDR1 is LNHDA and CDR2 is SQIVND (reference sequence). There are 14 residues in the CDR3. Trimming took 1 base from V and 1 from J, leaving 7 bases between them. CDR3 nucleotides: TGTGCCAGTAGTATAGGTTGGGCGAACACTGAAGCTTTCTTT. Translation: CASSIGWANTEAFF.

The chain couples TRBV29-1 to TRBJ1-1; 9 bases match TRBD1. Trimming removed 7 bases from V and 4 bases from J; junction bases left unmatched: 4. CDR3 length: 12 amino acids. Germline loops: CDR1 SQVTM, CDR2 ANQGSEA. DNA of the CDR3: TGCAGCGCGCTGACAGGGGGCACTGAAGCTTTCTTT. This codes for CSALTGGTEAFF.

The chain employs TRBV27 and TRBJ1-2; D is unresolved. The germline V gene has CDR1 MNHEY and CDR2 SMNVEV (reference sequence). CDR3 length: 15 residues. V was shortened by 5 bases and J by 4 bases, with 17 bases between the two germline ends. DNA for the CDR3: TGTGCCAGCAGTGCCCTAGAGTTTCGGGGCTATGGCTACACCTTC. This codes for CASSALEFRGYGYTF.

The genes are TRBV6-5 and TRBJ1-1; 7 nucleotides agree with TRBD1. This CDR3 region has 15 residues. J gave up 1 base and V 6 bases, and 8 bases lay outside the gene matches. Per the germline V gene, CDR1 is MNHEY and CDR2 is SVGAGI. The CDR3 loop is CASSYRQGGNTEAFF. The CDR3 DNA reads TGTGCCAGCAGCTACCGACAGGGCGGGAACACTGAAGCTTTCTTT.

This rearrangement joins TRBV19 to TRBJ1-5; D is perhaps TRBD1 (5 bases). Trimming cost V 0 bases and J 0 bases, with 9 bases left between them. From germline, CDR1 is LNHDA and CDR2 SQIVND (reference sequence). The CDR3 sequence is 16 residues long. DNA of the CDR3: TGTGCCAGTAGTATAGAAGGGGACTATAGCAATCAGCCCCAGCATTTT. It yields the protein CASSIEGDYSNQPQHF.

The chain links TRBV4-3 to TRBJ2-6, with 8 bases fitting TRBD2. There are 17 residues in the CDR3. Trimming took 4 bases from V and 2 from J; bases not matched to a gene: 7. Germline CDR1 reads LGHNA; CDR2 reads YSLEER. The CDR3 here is CASSRIGGGPGANVLTF. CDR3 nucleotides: TGCGCCAGCAGCCGGATCGGCGGGGGGCCTGGGGCCAACGTCCTGACTTTC.

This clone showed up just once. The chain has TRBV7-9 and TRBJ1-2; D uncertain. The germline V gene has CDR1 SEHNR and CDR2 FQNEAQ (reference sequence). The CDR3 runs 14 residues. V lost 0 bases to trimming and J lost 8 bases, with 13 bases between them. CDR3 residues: CASSLAGRDWGYTF. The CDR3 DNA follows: TGTGCCAGCAGCTTAGCAGGGCGGGATTGGGGCTACACCTTC.

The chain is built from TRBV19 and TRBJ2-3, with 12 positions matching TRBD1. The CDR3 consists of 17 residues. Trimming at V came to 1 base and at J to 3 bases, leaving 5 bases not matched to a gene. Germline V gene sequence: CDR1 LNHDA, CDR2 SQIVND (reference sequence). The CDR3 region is CASSIVGTGGSTDTQYF. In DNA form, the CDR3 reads TGTGCCAGTAGTATAGTCGGGACAGGGGGCAGTACAGATACGCAGTATTTT.

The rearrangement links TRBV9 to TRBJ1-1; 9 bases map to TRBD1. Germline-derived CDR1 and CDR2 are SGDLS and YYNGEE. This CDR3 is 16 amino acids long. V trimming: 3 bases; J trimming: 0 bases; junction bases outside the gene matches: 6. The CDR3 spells CASSARDRAMNTEAFF. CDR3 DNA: TGTGCCAGCAGCGCCAGGGACAGGGCCATGAACACTGAAGCTTTCTTT. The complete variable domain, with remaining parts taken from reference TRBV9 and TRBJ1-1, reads DSGVTQTPKHLITATGQRVTLRCSPRSGDLSVYWYQQSLDQGLQFLIQYYNGEERAKGNILERFSAQQFPDLHSELNLSSLELGDSALYFCASSARDRAMNTEAFFGQGTRLTVV.

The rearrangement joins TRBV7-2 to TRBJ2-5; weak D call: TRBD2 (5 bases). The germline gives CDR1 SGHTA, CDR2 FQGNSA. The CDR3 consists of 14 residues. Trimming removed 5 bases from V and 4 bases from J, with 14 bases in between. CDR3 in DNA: TGTGCCAGCAGCACTAGGGCGAGCCGAGAGACCCAGTACTTC. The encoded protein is CASSTRASRETQYF.

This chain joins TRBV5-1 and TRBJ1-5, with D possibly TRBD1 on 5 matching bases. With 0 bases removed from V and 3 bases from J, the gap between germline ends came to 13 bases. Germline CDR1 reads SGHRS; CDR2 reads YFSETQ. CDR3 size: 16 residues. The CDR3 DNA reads TGCGCCAGCAGCTTGGTGGGGGGAGGTGACAATCAGCCCCAGCATTTT. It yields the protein CASSLVGGGDNQPQHF.

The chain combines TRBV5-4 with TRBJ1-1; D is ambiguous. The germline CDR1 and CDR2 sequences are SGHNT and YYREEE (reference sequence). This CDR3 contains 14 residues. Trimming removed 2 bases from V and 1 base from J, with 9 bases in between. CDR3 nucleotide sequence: TGTGCCAGCAGCTTATTTACAGCGAACACTGAAGCTTTCTTT. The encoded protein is CASSLFTANTEAFF.

As DNA, the CDR3 is TGCGCCAGCAGCCATTCAATGTGGGGGGGGTATGGCTACACCTTC. Protein product: CASSHSMWGGYGYTF. The chain couples TRBV4-1 to TRBJ1-2; D perhaps matches TRBD1 (5 bases). This CDR3 region has 15 residues. CDR1 MGHRA and CDR2 YSYEKL come from the germline V gene. V was trimmed by 3 bases and J by 5 bases, leaving 16 bases between them.

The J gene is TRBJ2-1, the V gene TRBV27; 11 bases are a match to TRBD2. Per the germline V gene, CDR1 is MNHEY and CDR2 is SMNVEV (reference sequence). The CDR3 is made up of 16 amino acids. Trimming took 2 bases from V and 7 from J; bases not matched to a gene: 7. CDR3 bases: TGTGCCAGCAGTTTAATAGCGGGGGGGCTCTCAAATGAGCAGTTCTTC. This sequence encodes CASSLIAGGLSNEQFF.

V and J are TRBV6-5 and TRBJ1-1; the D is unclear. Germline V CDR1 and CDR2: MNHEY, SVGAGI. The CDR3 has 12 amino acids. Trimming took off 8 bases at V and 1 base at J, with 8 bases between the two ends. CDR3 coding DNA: TGTGCCAGCGTGGCAGGGAACACTGAAGCTTTCTTT. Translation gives CASVAGNTEAFF.

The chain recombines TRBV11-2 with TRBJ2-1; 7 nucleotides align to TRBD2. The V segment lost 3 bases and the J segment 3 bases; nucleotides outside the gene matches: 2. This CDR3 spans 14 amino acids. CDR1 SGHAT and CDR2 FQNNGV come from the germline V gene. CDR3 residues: CASSLRTSYNEQFF. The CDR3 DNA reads TGTGCCAGCAGCTTGCGGACTAGCTACAATGAGCAGTTCTTC.

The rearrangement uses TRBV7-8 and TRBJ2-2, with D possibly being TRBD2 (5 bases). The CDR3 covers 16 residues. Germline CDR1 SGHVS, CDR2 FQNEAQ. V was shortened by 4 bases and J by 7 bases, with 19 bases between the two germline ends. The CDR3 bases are TGTGCCAGCAGCTCGATGGACTTGGGGTTCGGCGGGGAGCTGTTTTTT. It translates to CASSSMDLGFGGELFF.

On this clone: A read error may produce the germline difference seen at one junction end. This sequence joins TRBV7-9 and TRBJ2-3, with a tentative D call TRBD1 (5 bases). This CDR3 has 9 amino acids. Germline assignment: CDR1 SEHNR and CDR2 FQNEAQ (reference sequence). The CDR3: CASSLEGHF. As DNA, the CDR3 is TGTGCCAGCAGCTTAGAGGGGCATTTT.

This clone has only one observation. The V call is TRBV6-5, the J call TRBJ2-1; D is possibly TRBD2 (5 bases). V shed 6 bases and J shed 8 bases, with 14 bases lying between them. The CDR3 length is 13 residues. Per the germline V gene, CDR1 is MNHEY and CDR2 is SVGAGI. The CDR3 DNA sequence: TGTGCCAGCAGGTTCGACTATCTCGATGAGCAGTTCTTC. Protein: CASRFDYLDEQFF.

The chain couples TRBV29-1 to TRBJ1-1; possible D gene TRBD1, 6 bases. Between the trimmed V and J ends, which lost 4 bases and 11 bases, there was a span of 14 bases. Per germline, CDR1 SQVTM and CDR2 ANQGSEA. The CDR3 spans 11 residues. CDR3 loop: CSVGDPRGAFF. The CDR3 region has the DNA TGCAGCGTTGGGGACCCTAGGGGGGCTTTCTTT.